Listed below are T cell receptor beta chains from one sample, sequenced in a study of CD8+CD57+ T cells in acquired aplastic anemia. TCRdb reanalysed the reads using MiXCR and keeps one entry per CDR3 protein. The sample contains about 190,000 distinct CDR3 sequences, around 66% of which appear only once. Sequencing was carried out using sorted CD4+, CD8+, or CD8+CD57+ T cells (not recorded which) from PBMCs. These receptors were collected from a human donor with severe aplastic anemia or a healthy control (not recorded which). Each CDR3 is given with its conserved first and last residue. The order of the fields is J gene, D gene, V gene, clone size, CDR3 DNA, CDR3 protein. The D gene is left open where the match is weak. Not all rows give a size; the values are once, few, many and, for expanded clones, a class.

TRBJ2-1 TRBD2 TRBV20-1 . TGCAGTGCTCTACGACGTAGCGGGAGGGCCTACAATGAGCAGTTCTTC CSALRRSGRAYNEQFF
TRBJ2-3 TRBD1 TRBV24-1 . TGTGCCACCAGCCCGGGACAGGGGGCGTCAGATACGCAGTATTTT CATSPGQGASDTQYF
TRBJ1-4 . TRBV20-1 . TGCAGTGCTAGGGACAGCCGGAGACTGTTTTTT CSARDSRRLFF
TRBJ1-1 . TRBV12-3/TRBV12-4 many TGTGCCAGCAGTTTTGAGATAGGGACACCTAAGAACACTGAAGCTTTCTTT CASSFEIGTPKNTEAFF
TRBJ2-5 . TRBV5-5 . . CASSFYICSATGGRATETQYF
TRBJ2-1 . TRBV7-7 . TGTGCTAGCAGTCCCGATTTGGACCGGTACAATGAGCAGTTCTTC CASSPDLDRYNEQFF
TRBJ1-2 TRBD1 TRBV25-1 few TGTGCCAGCAGTGAATCAGGGGACAGGGCCTCTGATGGCTACACCTTC CASSESGDRASDGYTF
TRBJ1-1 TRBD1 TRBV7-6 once TGTGCCAGCAGCTTAGCGCACGGGACAGGGTCTGAGACGTTCTTT CASSLAHGTGSETFF
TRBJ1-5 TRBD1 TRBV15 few TGTGCCACCAGCAGGGACAGGGGTGCTCAGCCCCAGCATTTT CATSRDRGAQPQHF
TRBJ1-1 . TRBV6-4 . TGTGCCAGCAGTGGTTGTGTTAGCGGGGGGGCAGCAAACACTGGAGCTTTCTTT CASSGCVSGGAANTGAFF
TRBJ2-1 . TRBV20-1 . TGCAGTGCTAGAGACTTGACGGCAGAGCAGTTCTTC CSARDLTAEQFF
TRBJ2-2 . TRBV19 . . CASSIGQYVGELFF
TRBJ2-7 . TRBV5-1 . TGCGCCAGCAGCTTGGTGGGCGGGCCCGAGCAGTACTTC CASSLVGGPEQYF
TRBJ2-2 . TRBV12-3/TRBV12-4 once TGTGCCAGCAGTCCCCCAGGGGCCGGGGAGCTGTTTTTT CASSPPGAGELFF
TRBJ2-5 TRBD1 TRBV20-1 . TGCAGTGCTAACAGGGGACGAGAGACCCAGTACTTC CSANRGRETQYF
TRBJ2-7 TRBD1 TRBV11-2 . TGTGCCAGCAGCTTAGGCCAGGGGGACTACGAGCAGTACTTC CASSLGQGDYEQYF
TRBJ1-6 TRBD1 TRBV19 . TGTGCCAGCAATCCGGGACAGGGGACCCTCCACTTT CASNPGQGTLHF
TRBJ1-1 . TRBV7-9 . TGTGCCAGCAGTTGGGCAGGGACGAACACTGAAGCTTTCTTT CASSWAGTNTEAFF
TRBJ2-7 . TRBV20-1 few TGCAGTGCTAGAGATTTGACGGGCTCCTACGAGCAGTACTTC CSARDLTGSYEQYF
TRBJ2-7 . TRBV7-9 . TGTGCCAGCAGCTCGACGGACTCCCCGCCCAGCGACGAGCAGTACTTC CASSSTDSPPSDEQYF
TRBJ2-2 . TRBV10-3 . TGTGCCATCAGTGCAGGACAGAGCACCGGGGAGCTGTTTTTT CAISAGQSTGELFF
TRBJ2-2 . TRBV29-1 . TGCAGCGTTGAACGGCGCGCCGGGGAGCTGTTTTTT CSVERRAGELFF
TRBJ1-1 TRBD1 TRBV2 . TGTGCCAGCAGTGAGGCCGGGACAGGGGTGAACACTGAAGCTTTCTTT CASSEAGTGVNTEAFF
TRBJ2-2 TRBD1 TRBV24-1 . TGTGCCACCAGTTCAGGGGGCGAAGAGACCGGGGAGCTGTTTTTT CATSSGGEETGELFF
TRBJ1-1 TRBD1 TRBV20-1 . TGCAGTGCGTCCCCCGGGACAGTAGAAGCTTTCTTT CSASPGTVEAFF
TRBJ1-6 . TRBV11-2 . TGTGCCAGCAGCTACTTCACTGATTCACCCCTCCACTTT CASSYFTDSPLHF
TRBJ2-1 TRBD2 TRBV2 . TGTGCCAGCAGTGAGGGCGGGGGCTCCTACAATGAGCAGTTCTTC CASSEGGGSYNEQFF
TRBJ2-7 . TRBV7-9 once TGTGCCAGCAGCTTAGCTGCAGGTTGGCCCTACGAGCAGTACTTC CASSLAAGWPYEQYF
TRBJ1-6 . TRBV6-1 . TGTGCCACCCGTGGCAGGGCCTATAATTCACCCCTCCACTTT CATRGRAYNSPLHF
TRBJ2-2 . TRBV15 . TGTGCCACCAGCCCACCGGGGGAGCTGTTTTTT CATSPPGELFF
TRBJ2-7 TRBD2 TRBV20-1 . TGCAGTGCTAGAGATATCAGCGGGGTAGGCGAGCAGTACTTC CSARDISGVGEQYF
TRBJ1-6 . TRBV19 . TGTGCCAGTAGTAATTTTTCCGGGGGCTCACCCCTCCACTTT CASSNFSGGSPLHF
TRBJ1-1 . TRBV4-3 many TGCGCCAGCAGCCAAGACTGGGGACAGAACACTGAAGCTTTCTTT CASSQDWGQNTEAFF
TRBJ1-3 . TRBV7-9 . TGTGCCAGCAGCTTAGCGACAGGAAACACCATATATTTT CASSLATGNTIYF
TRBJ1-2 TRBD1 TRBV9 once TGTGCCAGCAGCGCCCCAAACAGGGGTTTTTACACCTTC CASSAPNRGFYTF
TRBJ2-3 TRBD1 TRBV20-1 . TGCAGTCAAATCCGACAGGGGGTATTCGCAGATACGCAGTATTTT CSQIRQGVFADTQYF
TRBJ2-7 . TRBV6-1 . TGTGCCAGCAGTTACCGGTACGAGCAGTACTTC CASSYRYEQYF
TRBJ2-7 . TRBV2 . TGTGCCAGCAGTGAAGGGTGGAAGGGGGCGGGGGAGCAGTACTTC CASSEGWKGAGEQYF
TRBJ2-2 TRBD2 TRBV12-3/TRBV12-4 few TGTGGCAGCAGTAAACCCCCGGGACTAGCCAACACCGGGGAGCTGTTTTTT CGSSKPPGLANTGELFF
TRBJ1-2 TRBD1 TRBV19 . TGTGCCAGTACCGCGCAGGGGGCTGACTATGGCTACACCTTC CASTAQGADYGYTF
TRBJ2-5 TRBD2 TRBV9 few TGTGCCAGCAGCGTAGGGACTAGCCGGACAGAGACCCAGTACTTC CASSVGTSRTETQYF
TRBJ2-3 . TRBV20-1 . TGCAGTGCTACTATCTCAGCCACAGATACGCAGTATTTT CSATISATDTQYF
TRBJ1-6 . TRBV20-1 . TGCAGTGCCACGGAACCGGGGGGTAGCTCCTATAATTCACCCCTCCACTTT CSATEPGGSSYNSPLHF
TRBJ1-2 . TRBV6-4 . TGTGCCAGCTCTCGCGTCCCGGGCTACACCTTC CASSRVPGYTF
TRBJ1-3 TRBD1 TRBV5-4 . TGTGCCAGCAGCAAGGGACAGGGGGCAACTGGAAACACCATATATTTT CASSKGQGATGNTIYF
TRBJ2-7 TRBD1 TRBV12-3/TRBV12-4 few TGTGCCAGCATGGGACAGTCGTACGAGCAGTACTTC CASMGQSYEQYF
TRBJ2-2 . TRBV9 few TGTGCCAGCAGCGTGCCCACCGGGGAGCTGTTTTTT CASSVPTGELFF
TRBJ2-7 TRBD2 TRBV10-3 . TGTGCCCTCAGCGGGAGCGGCTCTTGGGAGCAGTACTTC CALSGSGSWEQYF
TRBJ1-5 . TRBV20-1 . TGCAGTGCTAGGGCAGGGAACGGTCAGCCCCAGCATTTT CSARAGNGQPQHF
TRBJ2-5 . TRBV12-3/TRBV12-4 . TGTGCCAGCAGTTTAGCAGGGACGGGAGAGACCCAGTACTTC CASSLAGTGETQYF
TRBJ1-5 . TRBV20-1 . TGCAGTGCTACCACAACTAATCAGCCCCAGCATTTT CSATTTNQPQHF
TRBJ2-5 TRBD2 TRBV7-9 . TGTGCCAGCAGACCGACTAGCGGGCGACAAGAGACCCAGTACTTC CASRPTSGRQETQYF
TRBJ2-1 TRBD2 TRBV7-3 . TGTGCCAGCAGCTTAGGCGGCGGGAGATCCTACAATGAGCAGTTCTTC CASSLGGGRSYNEQFF
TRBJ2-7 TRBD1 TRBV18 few TGTGCCAGCTCACCAACGAAGGACAGGGGCATCTACGAGCAGTACTTC CASSPTKDRGIYEQYF
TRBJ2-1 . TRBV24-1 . TGTGCCACCAGTGATGGTCCAGGGAACAATGAGCAGTTCTTC CATSDGPGNNEQFF
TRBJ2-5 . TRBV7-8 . TGTGCCAGCAGCTTTTGGGGTAGAGAGACCCAGTACTTC CASSFWGRETQYF
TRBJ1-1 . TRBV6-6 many TGTGCCACTACAGGGCAGAACACTGAAGCTTTCTTT CATTGQNTEAFF
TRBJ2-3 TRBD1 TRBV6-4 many TGTGCCAGCAGTGACTCCGAGGGGGCGCCCACAGATACGCAGTATTTT CASSDSEGAPTDTQYF
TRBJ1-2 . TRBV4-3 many TGCGCCAGCAGCCATCTCTCGGACAGTCTTAACTATGGCTACACCTTC CASSHLSDSLNYGYTF
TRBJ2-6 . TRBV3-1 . TGTGCCAGCAGCCGTGCCCCCGGGTCTGGGGCCAACGTCCTGACTTTC CASSRAPGSGANVLTF